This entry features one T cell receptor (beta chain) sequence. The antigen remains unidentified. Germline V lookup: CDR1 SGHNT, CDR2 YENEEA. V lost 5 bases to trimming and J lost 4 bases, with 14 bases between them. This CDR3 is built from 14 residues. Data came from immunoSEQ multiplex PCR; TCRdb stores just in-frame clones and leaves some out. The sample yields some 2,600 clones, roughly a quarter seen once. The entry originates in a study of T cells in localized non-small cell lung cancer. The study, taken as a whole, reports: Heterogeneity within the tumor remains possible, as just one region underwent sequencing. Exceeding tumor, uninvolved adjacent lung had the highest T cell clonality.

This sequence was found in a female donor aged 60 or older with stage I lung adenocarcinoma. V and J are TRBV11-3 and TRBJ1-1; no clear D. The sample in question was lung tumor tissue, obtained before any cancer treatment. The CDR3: CASSPNSRTTEAFF. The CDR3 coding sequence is TGTGCCAGCAGCCCCAATTCCCGCACCACTGAAGCTTTCTTT.